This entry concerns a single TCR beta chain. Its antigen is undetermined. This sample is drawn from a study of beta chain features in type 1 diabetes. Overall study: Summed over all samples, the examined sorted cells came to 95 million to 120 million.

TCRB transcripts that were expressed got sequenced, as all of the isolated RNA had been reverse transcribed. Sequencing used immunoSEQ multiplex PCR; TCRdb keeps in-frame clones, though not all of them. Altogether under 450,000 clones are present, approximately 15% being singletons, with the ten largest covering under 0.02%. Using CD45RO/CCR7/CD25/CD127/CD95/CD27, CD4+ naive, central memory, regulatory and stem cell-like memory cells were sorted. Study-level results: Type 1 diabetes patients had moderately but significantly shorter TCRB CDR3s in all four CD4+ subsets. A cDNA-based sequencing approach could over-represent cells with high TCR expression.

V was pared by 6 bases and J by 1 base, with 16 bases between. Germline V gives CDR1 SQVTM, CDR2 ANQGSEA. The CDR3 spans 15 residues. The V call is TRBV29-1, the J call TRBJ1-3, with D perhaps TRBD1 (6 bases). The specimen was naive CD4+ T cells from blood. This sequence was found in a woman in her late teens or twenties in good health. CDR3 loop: CSVDDTGLSGNTIYF. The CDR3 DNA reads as TGCAGCGTCGACGATACAGGGCTATCTGGAAACACCATATATTTT.